Presented here are 6 T cell receptor beta chains from one specimen sequenced in a study of OX40 agonist ivuxolimab in advanced cancers. Assay used: immunoSEQ multiplex PCR; TCRdb lists only in-frame clones, some missing. The repertoire has about 61,000 clones, about 88% of them found once; the top ten carry roughly 1.3%. This specimen consisted of CD4+ or CD8+ T cells sorted from blood, obtained in a trial of the OX40 agonist ivuxolimab. The receptors stem from an adult with an advanced solid tumor such as melanoma, head and neck, liver or kidney cancer.

The DNA for the CDR3 is TGTGCCAGCAGCTTAGGTCCTAATCCCGCTCAGCCCCAGCATTTT. The encoded protein is CASSLGPNPAQPQHF. The V gene is TRBV11-2, the J gene TRBJ1-5; D remains unclear. This CDR3 comprises 15 residues. Trimming removed 1 base from V and 6 bases from J, with 13 bases in between. Germline CDR1 is SGHAT and CDR2 is FQNNGV.

The J gene is TRBJ1-5, the V gene TRBV4-1, with 7 bases matching TRBD1. Per germline, CDR1 MGHRA and CDR2 YSYEKL. The CDR3 contains 18 residues. Losses at the gene ends were 4 bases for V and 5 bases for J; bases not matched to a gene: 17. The DNA of the CDR3 is TGCGCCAGCAGCCCTCTCGGCCCATCCGACAGGGCCGATCAGCCCCAGCATTTT. Translation: CASSPLGPSDRADQPQHF.

The J gene is TRBJ1-6, the V gene TRBV19, with D perhaps matching TRBD1 (5 bases). Trimming cost V 5 bases and J 7 bases, with 12 bases left between them. There are 14 residues in the CDR3. Germline-derived CDR1 and CDR2 are LNHDA and SQIVND (reference sequence). The CDR3 here is CASSPSTENSPLHF. In nucleotides, the CDR3 is TGTGCCAGTAGTCCATCGACAGAAAATTCACCCCTCCACTTT.

The chain joins TRBV18 to TRBJ1-2; 11 bases are shared with TRBD1. This CDR3 is built from 20 residues. The germline CDR1 and CDR2 sequences are KGHSH and LQKENI. V lost 1 base, J lost 0 bases, and 13 bases stayed unmatched. The DNA for the CDR3 is TGTGCCAGCTCACCACTTGTTACGGGACAGGGGGTATCTTCTAACTATGGCTACACCTTC. Translation: CASSPLVTGQGVSSNYGYTF. The whole variable domain, remainder taken from reference TRBV18 and TRBJ1-2, is NAGVMQNPRHLVRRRGQEARLRCSPMKGHSHVYWYRQLPEEGLKFMVYLQKENIIDESGMPKERFSAEFPKEGPSILRIQQVVRGDSAAYFCASSPLVTGQGVSSNYGYTFGSGTRLTVV.

The genes are TRBV27 and TRBJ2-1; 10 bases are shared with TRBD1. Germline V CDR1 and CDR2: MNHEY, SMNVEV (reference sequence). CDR3 length equals 15 residues. The V segment lost 6 bases and the J segment 3 bases; nucleotides outside the gene matches: 5. CDR3 sequence (DNA): TGTGCCAGCAGGGGACAGGGGTTTTACTACAATGAGCAGTTCTTC. This translates into CASRGQGFYYNEQFF.

V and J are TRBV18 and TRBJ1-3; 8 bases align to TRBD1. The length of the CDR3 is 16 residues. Germline assignment: CDR1 KGHSH and CDR2 LQKENI. V was pared by 4 bases and J by 0 bases, with 5 bases of the junction left unmatched. DNA for the CDR3: TGTGCCAGCTCACTGGGGACAGGTGCCTCTGGAAACACCATATATTTT. This codes for CASSLGTGASGNTIYF.